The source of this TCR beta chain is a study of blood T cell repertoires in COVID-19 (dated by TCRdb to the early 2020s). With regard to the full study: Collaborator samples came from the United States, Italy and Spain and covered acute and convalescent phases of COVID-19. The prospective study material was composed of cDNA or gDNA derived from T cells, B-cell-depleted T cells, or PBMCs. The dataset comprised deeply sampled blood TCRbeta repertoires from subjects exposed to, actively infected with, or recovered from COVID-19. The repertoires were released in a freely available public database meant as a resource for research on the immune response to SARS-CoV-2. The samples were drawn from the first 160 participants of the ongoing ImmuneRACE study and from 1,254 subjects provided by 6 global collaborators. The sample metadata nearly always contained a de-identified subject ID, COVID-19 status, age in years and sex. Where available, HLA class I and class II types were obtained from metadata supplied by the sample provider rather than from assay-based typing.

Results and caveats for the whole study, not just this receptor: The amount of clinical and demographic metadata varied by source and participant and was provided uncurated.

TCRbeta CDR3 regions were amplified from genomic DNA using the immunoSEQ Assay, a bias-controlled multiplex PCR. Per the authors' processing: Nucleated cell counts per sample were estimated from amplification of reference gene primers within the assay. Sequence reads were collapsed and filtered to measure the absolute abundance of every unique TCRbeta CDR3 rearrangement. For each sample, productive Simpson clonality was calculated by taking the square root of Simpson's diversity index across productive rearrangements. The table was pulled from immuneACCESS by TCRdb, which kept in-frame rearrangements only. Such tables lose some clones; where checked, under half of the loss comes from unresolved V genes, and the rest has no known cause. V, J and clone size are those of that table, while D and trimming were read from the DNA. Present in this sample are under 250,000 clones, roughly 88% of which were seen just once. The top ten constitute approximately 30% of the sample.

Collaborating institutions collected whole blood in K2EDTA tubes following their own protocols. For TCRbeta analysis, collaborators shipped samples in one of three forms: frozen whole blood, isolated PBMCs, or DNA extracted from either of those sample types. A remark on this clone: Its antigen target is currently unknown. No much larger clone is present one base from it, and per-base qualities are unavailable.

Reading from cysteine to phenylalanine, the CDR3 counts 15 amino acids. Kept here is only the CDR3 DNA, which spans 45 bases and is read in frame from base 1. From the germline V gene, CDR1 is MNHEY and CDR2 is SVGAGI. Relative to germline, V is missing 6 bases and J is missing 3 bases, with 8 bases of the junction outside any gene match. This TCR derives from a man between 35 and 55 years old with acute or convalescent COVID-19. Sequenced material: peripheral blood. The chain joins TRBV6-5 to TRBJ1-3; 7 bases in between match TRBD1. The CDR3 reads CASSLRTGVGNTIYF. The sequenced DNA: TGTGCCAGCAGCCTCCGGACAGGAGTTGGAAACACCATATATTTT.